The following is a T cell receptor beta chain sequence with its context. The junction differs from germline at one of its ends, possibly a read error. This CDR3 comprises 16 residues. Germline V gene sequence: CDR1 SGHTA, CDR2 FQGNSA. The data were taken from a study of blood T cell repertoires in COVID-19. In the study overall: Italy, Spain and the United States were the sources of the convalescent and acute COVID-19 samples. In each case, the material was cDNA or gDNA derived from T cells, B-cell-depleted T cells, or PBMCs.

Method: immunoSEQ multiplex PCR; TCRdb's copy keeps in-frame clones and lacks some. This repertoire shows about 180,000 clones, 88% found once; its top ten account for roughly 10%. This clonotype was sampled from a young woman who had recovered from COVID-19. The specimen was PBMCs or T cells enriched from blood (not recorded which). This chain joins TRBV7-2 and TRBJ2-1, with 8 nucleotides matching TRBD2. CDR3 residues: CASSPQSDRGGSERVF. The DNA for the CDR3 is TGTGCCAGCAGCCCCCAGTCGGACCGGGGGGGCAGCGAGCGGGTCTTC. Full variable domain (remainder filled in from reference TRBV7-2 and TRBJ2-1): GAGVSQSPSNKVTEKGKDVELRCDPISGHTALYWYRQSLGQGLEFLIYFQGNSAPDKSGLPSDRFSAERTGGSVSTLTIQRTQQEDSAVYLCASSPQSDRGGSERVFGPGTRLTVL.